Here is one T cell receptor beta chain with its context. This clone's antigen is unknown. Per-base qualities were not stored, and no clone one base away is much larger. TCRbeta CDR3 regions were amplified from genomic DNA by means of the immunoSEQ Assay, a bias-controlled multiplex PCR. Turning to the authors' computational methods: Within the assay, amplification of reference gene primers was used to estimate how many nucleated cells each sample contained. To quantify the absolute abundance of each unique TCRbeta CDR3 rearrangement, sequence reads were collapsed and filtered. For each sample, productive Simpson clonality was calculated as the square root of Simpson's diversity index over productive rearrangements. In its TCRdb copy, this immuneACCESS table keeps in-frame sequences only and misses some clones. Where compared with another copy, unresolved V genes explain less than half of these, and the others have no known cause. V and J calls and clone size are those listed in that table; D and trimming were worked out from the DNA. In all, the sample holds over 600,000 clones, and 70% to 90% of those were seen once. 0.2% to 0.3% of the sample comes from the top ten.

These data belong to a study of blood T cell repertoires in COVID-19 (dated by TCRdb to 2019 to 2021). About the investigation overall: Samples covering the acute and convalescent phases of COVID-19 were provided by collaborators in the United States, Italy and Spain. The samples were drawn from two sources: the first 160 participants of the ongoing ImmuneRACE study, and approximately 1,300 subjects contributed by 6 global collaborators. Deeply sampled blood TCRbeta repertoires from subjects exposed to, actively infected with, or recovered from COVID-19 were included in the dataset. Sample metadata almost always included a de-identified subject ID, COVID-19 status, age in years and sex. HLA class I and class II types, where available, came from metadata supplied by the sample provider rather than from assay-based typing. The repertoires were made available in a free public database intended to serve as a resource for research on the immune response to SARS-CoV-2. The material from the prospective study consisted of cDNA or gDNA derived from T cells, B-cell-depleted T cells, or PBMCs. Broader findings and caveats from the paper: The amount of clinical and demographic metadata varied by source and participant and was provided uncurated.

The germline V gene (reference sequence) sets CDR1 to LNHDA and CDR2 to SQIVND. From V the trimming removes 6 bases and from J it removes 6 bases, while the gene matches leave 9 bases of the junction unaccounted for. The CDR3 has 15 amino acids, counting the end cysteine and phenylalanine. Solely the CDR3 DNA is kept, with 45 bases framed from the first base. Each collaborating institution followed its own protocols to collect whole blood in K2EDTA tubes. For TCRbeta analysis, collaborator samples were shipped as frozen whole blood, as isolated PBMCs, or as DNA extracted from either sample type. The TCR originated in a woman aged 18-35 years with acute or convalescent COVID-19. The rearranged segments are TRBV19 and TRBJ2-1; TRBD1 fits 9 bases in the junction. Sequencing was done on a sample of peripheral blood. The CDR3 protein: CASSPDRGWSNEQFF. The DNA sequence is TGTGCCAGTAGCCCGGACAGGGGATGGAGCAATGAGCAGTTCTTC.